These T cell receptor beta chains were read from a single sample in a study of OX40 agonist ivuxolimab in advanced cancers. Profiled with immunoSEQ multiplex PCR; TCRdb holds only in-frame clones, not every one. The sample consists of about 68,000 clones, more than 70% of them appearing once. This sample comprised CD4+ or CD8+ T cells sorted from blood, obtained in a trial of the OX40 agonist ivuxolimab. The receptors originated from an adult with an advanced solid tumor such as melanoma, head and neck, liver or kidney cancer. Both conserved end residues are part of each CDR3. A D gene is named only where the DNA matches it firmly. Size is omitted from some rows. Given values are once, few, many or a class for expanded clones.

cdr3_aa	cdr3_nt	d_call	v_call	clone_size	j_call
CASRFGPTDAEAFF	TGTGCCAGCAGGTTCGGGCCGACGGACGCTGAAGCTTTCTTT	NA	TRBV5-5	NA	TRBJ1-1
CSAEEGTEAFF	TGCAGTGCCGAAGAGGGGACTGAAGCTTTCTTT	NA	TRBV20-1	NA	TRBJ1-1
CASSVDGGGIYEQYF	TGTGCCAGCAGCGTGGATGGCGGGGGGATATACGAGCAGTACTTC	TRBD2	TRBV9	NA	TRBJ2-7
CASSKERAAGTPYEQYF	TGTGCCAGTAGTAAAGAGCGGGCAGCGGGGACCCCCTACGAGCAGTACTTC	TRBD2	TRBV19	NA	TRBJ2-7
CASSLMGQNSYEQYF	TGCGCCAGCAGCTTAATGGGACAGAACTCCTACGAGCAGTACTTC	TRBD1	TRBV5-1	NA	TRBJ2-7
CASSLAEGGESPLHF	TGTGCCAGCAGCCTAGCGGAAGGGGGCGAATCGCCCCTCCACTTT	TRBD1	TRBV7-9	NA	TRBJ1-6
CASSPRDTYNSPLHF	TGTGCCAGCAGCCCACGGGACACTTATAATTCACCCCTCCACTTT	NA	TRBV7-2	NA	TRBJ1-6
CASSIRGENSPLHF	TGTGCCAGCAGTATTAGGGGGGAGAATTCACCCCTCCACTTT	NA	TRBV6-4	few	TRBJ1-6
CASSPGLQETQYF	TGTGCCAGCTCACCGGGGCTCCAAGAGACCCAGTACTTC	NA	TRBV18	NA	TRBJ2-5
CASSFVGGAGTDTQYF	TGTGCCAGCAGCTTTGTCGGGGGGGCCGGCACAGATACGCAGTATTTT	TRBD2	TRBV7-2	NA	TRBJ2-3
CASSPLWGKGDEQFF	TGTGCCAGCAGCCCTTTGTGGGGGAAGGGGGATGAGCAGTTCTTC	NA	TRBV7-2	NA	TRBJ2-1